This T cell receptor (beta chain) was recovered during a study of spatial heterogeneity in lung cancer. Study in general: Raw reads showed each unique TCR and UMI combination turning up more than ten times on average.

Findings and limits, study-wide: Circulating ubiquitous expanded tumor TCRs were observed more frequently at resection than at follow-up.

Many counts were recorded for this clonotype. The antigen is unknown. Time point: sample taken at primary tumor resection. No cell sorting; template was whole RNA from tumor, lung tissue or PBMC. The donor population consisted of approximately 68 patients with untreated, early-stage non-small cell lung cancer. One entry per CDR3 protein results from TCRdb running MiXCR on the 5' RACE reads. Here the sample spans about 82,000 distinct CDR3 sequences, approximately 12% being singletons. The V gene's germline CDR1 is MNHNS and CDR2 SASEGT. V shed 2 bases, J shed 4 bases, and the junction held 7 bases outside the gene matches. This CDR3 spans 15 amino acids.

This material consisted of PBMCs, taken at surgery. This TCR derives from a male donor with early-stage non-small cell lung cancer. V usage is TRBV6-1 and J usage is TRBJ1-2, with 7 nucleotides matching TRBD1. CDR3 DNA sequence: TGTGCCAGCAGTGAATCACAGGGGAATCTCTATGGCTACACCTTC. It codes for CASSESQGNLYGYTF.